These 30 T cell receptor beta chains were all obtained from the same sample, sequenced in a study of blood T cell repertoires in COVID-19. Profiled with immunoSEQ multiplex PCR; TCRdb holds only in-frame clones, not every one. In the table there are 25,000 or so clones, 70% to 90% of which are singletons. The sequenced sample consisted of peripheral blood. All receptors come from a woman of 80 years or more with active or convalescent COVID-19.

V usage is TRBV2 and J usage is TRBJ1-1; possibly TRBD1 for D (5 bases). This CDR3 region has 15 residues. V lost 4 bases to trimming and J lost 6 bases, with 18 bases between them. Germline V gives CDR1 SNHLY, CDR2 FYNNEI. CDR3 residues: CASSAGYTVSPEAFF. The DNA for the CDR3 is TGTGCCAGCAGTGCAGGGTATACCGTCTCCCCTGAAGCTTTCTTT.

The genes are TRBV11-2 and TRBJ1-4, with 8 bases fitting TRBD1. CDR3 length equals 15 residues. Germline V gene sequence: CDR1 SGHAT, CDR2 FQNNGV. V was clipped by 3 bases and J by 10 bases; unmatched bases: 10. In DNA, the CDR3 is TGTGCCAGCAGCTTTACCTCAGGGGGCGTAGGAAAACTGTTTTTT. Its translation is CASSFTSGGVGKLFF.

The V gene is TRBV13, the J gene TRBJ2-3; TRBD1 matches 7 bases. This CDR3 has 15 amino acids. The V gene's germline CDR1 is PRHDT and CDR2 FYEKMQ (reference sequence). After removal of 3 bases from V and 0 bases from J, the junction contained 3 bases not matched to a gene. CDR3 DNA sequence: TGTGCCAGCAGCTTCAGGGGGTTTAGCACAGATACGCAGTATTTT. Protein product: CASSFRGFSTDTQYF. Full variable domain (missing parts from reference TRBV13 and TRBJ2-3): AAGVIQSPRHLIKEKRETATLKCYPIPRHDTVYWYQQGPGQDPQFLISFYEKMQSDKGSIPDRFSAQQFSDYHSELNMSSLELGDSALYFCASSFRGFSTDTQYFGPGTRLTVL.

This chain uses TRBV6-1 with TRBJ1-1, with 7 bases fitting TRBD1. Germline lookup yields CDR1 MNHNS and CDR2 SASEGT. V trimming: 3 bases; J trimming: 6 bases; junction bases outside the gene matches: 10. The CDR3 spans 15 residues. CDR3 nucleotides: TGTGCCAGCAGTGATCGGCAGGGGGGAGGATCTGAAGCTTTCTTT. It encodes CASSDRQGGGSEAFF.

The gene calls are TRBV6-5 and TRBJ2-2; D is ambiguous. Germline lookup yields CDR1 MNHEY and CDR2 SVGAGI. This CDR3 spans 13 amino acids. Trimming cost V 6 bases and J 5 bases, with 10 bases left between them. CDR3 amino acids: CASRERKTGELFF. The DNA for the CDR3 is TGTGCCAGCAGGGAGCGAAAGACCGGGGAGCTGTTTTTT.

The chain is built from TRBV10-1 and TRBJ2-7; D possibly corresponds to TRBD2 (7 bases). V shed 6 bases and J shed 2 bases, with 11 bases lying between them. Germline lookup yields CDR1 WNHNN and CDR2 SYGVQD (reference sequence). There are 13 residues in the CDR3. The CDR3: CASRGGLPYEQYF. The CDR3 DNA sequence: TGCGCCAGCAGGGGGGGGCTCCCCTACGAGCAGTACTTC.

V usage is TRBV29-1 and J usage is TRBJ2-5; D is ambiguous. The CDR3 runs to 11 residues. V was trimmed by 4 bases and J by 7 bases, leaving 10 bases between them. Germline lookup yields CDR1 SQVTM and CDR2 ANQGSEA. CDR3: CSVGLEGTQYF. The CDR3, as DNA: TGCAGCGTTGGGCTAGAAGGGACCCAGTACTTC. Together with reference TRBV29-1 and TRBJ2-5, the CDR3 gives the full variable domain: SAVISQKPSRDICQRGTSLTIQCQVDSQVTMMFWYRQQPGQSLTLIATANQGSEATYESGFVIDKFPISRPNLTFSTLTVSNMSPEDSSIYLCSVGLEGTQYFGPGTRLLVL.

This rearrangement joins TRBV6-6 to TRBJ2-2; TRBD2 matches 7 bases. The CDR3 has 14 residues. The ends lost 0 bases at V and 5 bases at J; junction bases unmatched: 0. The germline CDR1 and CDR2 sequences are MNHNY and SVGAGI (reference sequence). CDR3 coding DNA: TGTGCCAGCAGTTACTCGGGGGGGACCGGGGAGCTGTTTTTT. It translates to CASSYSGGTGELFF.

The sample holds a few counts of this clone. This rearrangement joins TRBV29-1 to TRBJ2-3; weak D call: TRBD1 (5 bases). The CDR3 spans 15 residues. Germline loops: CDR1 SQVTM, CDR2 ANQGSEA. The V gene lost 0 bases and the J gene lost 2 bases, with 12 bases spanning the gap. The CDR3 sequence: CSVEDGFRATDTQYF. For the CDR3, the DNA is TGCAGCGTTGAAGATGGATTCAGGGCCACAGATACGCAGTATTTT.

The chain uses TRBV7-9 and TRBJ1-2; maybe TRBD1 (5 bases). Germline V gives CDR1 SEHNR, CDR2 FQNEAQ (reference sequence). Trimming pared 5 bases from V and 2 bases from J, leaving 18 bases between. The CDR3 length is 16 residues. The CDR3 loop reads CASSHTGGRGNYGYTF. The CDR3 DNA reads TGTGCCAGCAGCCACACCGGGGGACGTGGGAACTATGGCTACACCTTC.

This chain uses TRBV5-1 with TRBJ2-1, with unresolved D. The length of the CDR3 is 11 residues. Looked up from germline, CDR1 is SGHRS and CDR2 is YFSETQ. V was clipped by 5 bases and J by 5 bases, with 5 bases between them. The CDR3 nucleotides read TGCGCCAGCAGTCGAGACAATGAGCAGTTCTTC. Its protein product is CASSRDNEQFF.

This chain uses TRBV30 with TRBJ2-1; 7 nucleotides match TRBD2. CDR1 and CDR2 (germline): GTSNPN, SVGIG (reference sequence). The CDR3 is 14 amino acids. The V segment lost 2 bases and the J segment 3 bases; nucleotides outside the gene matches: 4. The CDR3 DNA is TGTGCCTGGAGTCGCGGGAGATACTACAATGAGCAGTTCTTC. Protein product: CAWSRGRYYNEQFF.

This clone was recorded once. The chain recombines TRBV5-4 with TRBJ2-2, with TRBD1 matching over 10 bases. Germline CDR1 and CDR2: SGHNT and YYREEE (reference sequence). This CDR3 contains 17 residues. Trimming took 2 bases from V and 2 from J; bases not matched to a gene: 6. CDR3 sequence: CASSFSGQGINTGELFF. The CDR3 DNA reads TGTGCCAGCAGCTTCTCGGGACAGGGGATTAACACCGGGGAGCTGTTTTTT. Based on the CDR3 plus reference TRBV5-4 and TRBJ2-2, the full variable domain is ETGVTQSPTHLIKTRGQQVTLRCSSQSGHNTVSWYQQALGQGPQFIFQYYREEENGRGNFPPRFSGLQFPNYSSELNVNALELDDSALYLCASSFSGQGINTGELFFGEGSRLTVL.

The gene calls are TRBV29-1 and TRBJ1-2; a weak D match, TRBD1 (5 bases). CDR3 size: 17 residues. V lost 6 bases and J lost 0, with 23 bases in between. Germline lookup yields CDR1 SQVTM and CDR2 ANQGSEA. The CDR3 is CSVTQKPRQSANYGYTF. CDR3 in DNA: TGCAGCGTCACCCAAAAACCTCGACAGTCCGCTAACTATGGCTACACCTTC.

This chain uses TRBV18 with TRBJ1-1; the match to TRBD1 covers 7 bases. V dropped 8 bases and J dropped 7; count of bases not matched to a gene: 7. The CDR3 extends over 12 amino acids. Looked up from germline, CDR1 is KGHSH and CDR2 is LQKENI. The CDR3 bases are TGTGCCAGCCGAACAGGGGTTTATGAAGCTTTCTTT. Its translation: CASRTGVYEAFF.

The V call is TRBV5-5, the J call TRBJ1-6; TRBD1 matches at 7 bases. CDR1 and CDR2 from the germline V gene are SGHKS and YYEKEE (reference sequence). CDR3 length: 18 residues. V trimming: 3 bases; J trimming: 1 base; junction bases outside the gene matches: 10. The CDR3 loop is CASSSFTYRGSYNSPLHF. The CDR3 nucleotides read TGTGCCAGCAGCTCGTTCACATACAGGGGTTCCTATAATTCACCCCTCCACTTT.

This clone is a singleton in its sample. The V gene is TRBV7-2, the J gene TRBJ1-4; D not resolved. V lost 5 bases, J lost 5 bases, and 9 bases lay in between. The CDR3 totals 13 residues. Germline V gene data show CDR1 as SGHTA and CDR2 as FQGNSA. CDR3 nucleotides: TGTGCCAGCAGCACAGATCGAAATGAAAAACTGTTTTTT. This encodes CASSTDRNEKLFF.

The chain carries TRBV7-2 and TRBJ1-1; 7 positions match TRBD1. Unmatched junction bases numbered 8, after V lost 5 bases and J lost 5 bases. This CDR3 has 14 residues. The V gene's germline CDR1 is SGHTA and CDR2 FQGNSA. The CDR3 protein is CASSAHRGRTEAFF. The CDR3 coding sequence is TGTGCCAGCAGCGCACACAGGGGAAGAACTGAAGCTTTCTTT. The full variable domain, its missing parts supplied by reference TRBV7-2 and TRBJ1-1, is GAGVSQSPSNKVTEKGKDVELRCDPISGHTALYWYRQSLGQGLEFLIYFQGNSAPDKSGLPSDRFSAERTGGSVSTLTIQRTQQEDSAVYLCASSAHRGRTEAFFGQGTRLTVV.

This clone was seen a single time. The chain employs TRBV19 and TRBJ1-5, with TRBD1 identical over 11 bases. Germline CDR1 is LNHDA and CDR2 is SQIVND (reference sequence). V was clipped by 6 bases and J by 6 bases; unmatched bases: 10. This CDR3 is 16 amino acids long. The CDR3 loop is CASSLTGTGGFQPQHF. The DNA for the CDR3 is TGTGCCAGTAGCTTGACGGGGACAGGGGGATTTCAGCCCCAGCATTTT.

A note on this clone: Germline and junction disagree at one end, which may indicate a read error. The genes are TRBV5-1 and TRBJ2-5; D might be TRBD2 (7 bases). Germline V gene lookup returns CDR1 SGHRS and CDR2 YFSETQ. CDR3 length: 15 amino acids. The DNA of the CDR3 is TGCGCCCGCAGAGGTGGGGGGGCGGGACAAGAGACCCAGTACTTC. It codes for CARRGGGAGQETQYF.

The chain carries TRBV6-6 and TRBJ1-3; perhaps TRBD1 as D (5 bases). Germline-derived CDR1 and CDR2 are MNHNY and SVGAGI (reference sequence). The CDR3 sequence is 10 residues long. Trimming took 9 bases from V and 14 from J, leaving 14 bases between them. As DNA, the CDR3 is TGTGCCAGTTCAGGGCCCCCAGTATATTTT. Protein: CASSGPPVYF.

This sequence joins TRBV10-1 and TRBJ2-3; 7 nucleotides line up with TRBD2. The CDR3 runs 14 residues. Trimming cost V 0 bases and J 4 bases; bases outside gene matches: 1. The germline gives CDR1 WNHNN, CDR2 SYGVQD (reference sequence). In nucleotides, the CDR3 is TGCGCCAGCAGTGAGTCGGCGGGGGCAGATACGCAGTATTTT. This gives the protein CASSESAGADTQYF.

The rearrangement links TRBV9 to TRBJ1-1; no reliable D call. CDR3 length: 13 residues. The germline V gene encodes CDR1 SGDLS and CDR2 YYNGEE. Trimming took 4 bases from V and 2 from J, leaving 9 bases between them. DNA of the CDR3: TGTGCCAGCAGCCCTAGATACAACACTGAAGCTTTCTTT. This translates into CASSPRYNTEAFF. The full variable domain, with the rest looked up from reference TRBV9 and TRBJ1-1, is DSGVTQTPKHLITATGQRVTLRCSPRSGDLSVYWYQQSLDQGLQFLIQYYNGEERAKGNILERFSAQQFPDLHSELNLSSLELGDSALYFCASSPRYNTEAFFGQGTRLTVV.

CDR3 in amino acids: CASSLDGSYNEQFF. CDR3 DNA sequence: TGTGCCAGCAGCTTGGACGGGAGCTATAATGAGCAGTTCTTC. The rearrangement joins TRBV5-5 to TRBJ2-1; possible D gene TRBD2, 6 bases. The CDR3 has 14 amino acids. The ends were cut back, 0 bases at V and 7 bases at J, with 11 bases in the middle. Germline-derived CDR1 and CDR2 are SGHKS and YYEKEE (reference sequence).

The chain recombines TRBV27 with TRBJ1-5, with a tentative D call TRBD1 (5 bases). The V gene's germline CDR1 is MNHEY and CDR2 SMNVEV (reference sequence). The germline V and J ends were trimmed by 2 bases and 7 bases, with 12 bases remaining between them. The CDR3 covers 14 residues. The CDR3 loop reads CASSLGQGGQPQHF. Here the CDR3 DNA reads TGTGCCAGCAGTTTAGGGCAGGGCGGCCAGCCCCAGCATTTT.

This chain links TRBV7-8 with TRBJ2-7; 8 bases are shared with TRBD1. The CDR3 consists of 16 residues. CDR1 is SGHVS and CDR2 is FQNEAQ in the germline V gene. V gave up 5 bases and J gave up 0 bases; unmatched junction bases: 9. The CDR3: CASSPGTGSFSYEQYF. The CDR3 DNA sequence: TGTGCCAGCAGCCCCGGGACAGGTTCCTTCTCCTACGAGCAGTACTTC.

In this sample, this clone turned up once. The chain has TRBV7-2 and TRBJ2-7; TRBD2 agrees at 16 bases. The CDR3 is 19 amino acids. With V trimmed by 3 bases and J by 6 bases, 14 bases remained unmatched. CDR1 and CDR2 from the germline V gene are SGHTA and FQGNSA. As DNA, the CDR3 is TGTGCCAGCAGCTTGTACCCCGGGACTAGCGGGGGGGAGGACCGCGAGCAGTACTTC. Residues: CASSLYPGTSGGEDREQYF.

The J gene is TRBJ1-6, the V gene TRBV27, with D possibly TRBD1 on 5 matching bases. Germline V CDR1 and CDR2: MNHEY, SMNVEV (reference sequence). This CDR3 has 14 residues. Trimming removed 0 bases at V and 10 bases at J, with 10 bases between. The DNA for the CDR3 is TGTGCCAGCAGTTTATCGGCAGGGCGCTCACCCCTCCACTTT. It specifies CASSLSAGRSPLHF.

V and J are TRBV7-8 and TRBJ2-5, with 7 nucleotides matching TRBD1. From germline, CDR1 is SGHVS and CDR2 FQNEAQ. This CDR3 region has 16 residues. V dropped 4 bases and J dropped 1; count of bases not matched to a gene: 9. The CDR3 sequence: CASSSFPGTAQETQYF. The CDR3 DNA reads TGTGCCAGCAGCTCTTTCCCCGGGACAGCCCAAGAGACCCAGTACTTC. Full variable domain (outside the CDR3, taken from reference TRBV7-8 and TRBJ2-5): GAGVSQSPRYKVAKRGQDVALRCDPISGHVSLFWYQQALGQGPEFLTYFQNEAQLDKSGLPSDRFFAERPEGSVSTLKIQRTQQEDSAVYLCASSSFPGTAQETQYFGPGTRLLVL.

This clone has just a few counts. The chain is built from TRBV4-2 and TRBJ2-2; TRBD2 is a possible D gene (5 bases). The germline gives CDR1 LGHNA, CDR2 YNFKEQ. Trimming left V 4 bases short and J 5 bases short, with 20 bases between. The CDR3 runs to 17 residues. In DNA form, the CDR3 reads TGTGCCAGCAGCCCGGGGTTTGGGCAGTCTGTTACCGGGGAGCTGTTTTTT. Translating it yields CASSPGFGQSVTGELFF.